This is a list of T cell receptor beta chains from one sample in a study of regulatory T cells in long-lasting Graves disease. TCRdb called the multiplex PCR reads again in MiXCR, with one record for every CDR3 protein. Here the sample spans under 700,000 distinct CDR3 sequences, 16% being singletons. The same data also contributed to another study, on T cells in Graves' hyperthyroidism and ophthalmopathy.

The sequenced sample was peripheral blood mononuclear cells (PBMCs), obtained at new diagnosis, from a patient treated with antithyroid drugs. The source of these receptors is a woman aged 40-65 years with Graves disease. CDR3s include the opening cysteine and the closing phenylalanine or tryptophan. A D gene is named only where the DNA matches it firmly. Where a row states a size, it is once, few, many or the class of an expanded clone; other rows omit it.

d_call clone_size j_call v_call cdr3_aa cdr3_nt
TRBD1 many TRBJ2-7 TRBV7-2 CASSLADRVTYEQYF TGTGCCAGCAGCTTAGCCGACAGGGTGACCTACGAGCAGTACTTC
. many TRBJ1-3 TRBV6-1 CASSPSGTSGNTIYF TGTGCCAGCAGTCCTAGCGGTACCTCTGGAAACACCATATATTTT
. many TRBJ1-2 TRBV12-3/TRBV12-4 CASSLSRDYGYTF TGTGCCAGCAGTTTGAGCAGGGACTATGGCTACACCTTC
. many TRBJ1-2 TRBV5-1 CASRYRPGNSDGYTF TGCGCCAGCAGGTACCGCCCCGGGAACAGCGATGGCTACACCTTC
. . TRBJ2-1 TRBV6-4 CASSRQTGGYSYNEQFF TGTGCCAGCAGTCGACAGACAGGAGGCTACTCGTACAATGAGCAGTTCTTC
. . TRBJ1-6 TRBV2 CASSEGVPHNSPLHF TGTGCCAGCAGTGAAGGGGTTCCGCATAATTCACCCCTCCACTTT
. few TRBJ2-2 TRBV24-1 CATSDPRDPNTGELFF TGTGCCACCAGTGACCCACGGGACCCAAACACCGGGGAGCTGTTTTTT
. . TRBJ1-1 TRBV19 CASSIALQNTEAFF TGTGCCAGTAGTATAGCTCTTCAGAACACTGAAGCTTTCTTT
. . TRBJ2-5 TRBV7-2 CASSLIPYRETQYF TGTGCCAGCAGCTTAATCCCCTATCGGGAGACCCAGTACTTC
. many TRBJ2-1 TRBV12-3/TRBV12-4 CASSPLVSEQFF TGTGCCAGCAGTCCACTAGTAAGCGAGCAGTTCTTC
. many TRBJ2-6 TRBV5-6 CASSLGANVLTF TGTGCCAGCAGCTTAGGGGCCAACGTCCTGACTTTC